The clone carrying this T cell receptor (beta chain) appeared many times. Its antigen is as yet unknown. The starting material, 2 million PBMCs stored at -80 C, gave rise to the unsorted libraries. Via MiXCR, TCRdb re-called the 5' RACE reads, giving one row per CDR3 protein. In the table there are 50,000 to 65,000 distinct CDR3 sequences, roughly 4% of which are singletons. This sample was taken from a study of neurological immune-mediated disorders. General study points: While HTLV-1-associated myelopathy showed the greatest TCR clonal expansion, multiple sclerosis showed the least, falling below healthy controls.

Germline V gene lookup returns CDR1 LNHNV and CDR2 YYDKDF (reference sequence). This CDR3 contains 15 residues. V was cut by 3 bases and J by 0 bases, with 9 bases left in between. The rearrangement joins TRBV15 to TRBJ1-5; no reliable D call. What was sequenced was PBMCs. The sequence was collected from a man aged 25-40 years with multiple sclerosis. As DNA, the CDR3 is TGTGCCACCAGCAGCTCCGCAGCTAGCAATCAGCCCCAGCATTTT. Protein: CATSSSAASNQPQHF.